This TCR beta chain was captured in a study of regulatory T cells in long-lasting Graves disease. Study-wide findings and caveats: Persistent Graves' patients possessed reduced TCR diversity relative to recently diagnosed ones.

J lost 2 bases, V lost 1 base, and 6 bases had no gene match. The CDR3 extends over 17 amino acids. Germline CDR1 and CDR2: DFQATT and SNEGSKA (reference sequence). Regarding time point: persistent/refractory GD, antithyroid drugs over 5 years with positive TRAb. PBMC-extracted RNA yielded the TCR library. Relying on iRepertoire HTBI primers and Arm-PCR of CDR3 regions, the team built TCR beta libraries. In TCRdb, the multiplex PCR reads were re-called with MiXCR into one record per CDR3 protein. Here the sample spans hundreds of thousands of distinct CDR3 sequences, 20% to 25% being singletons. Of note for this clonotype: Its target is unknown.

This TCR derives from a female donor with Graves disease. The chain couples TRBV20-1 to TRBJ2-2; 11 nucleotides line up with TRBD2. The sample was peripheral blood mononuclear cells (PBMCs), taken when the disease was refractory, from a patient treated with antithyroid drugs. DNA for the CDR3: TGCAGTGCTAGAGTAGGGACTAGCGGAGGAAACACCGGGGAGCTGTTTTTT. Its translation is CSARVGTSGGNTGELFF.